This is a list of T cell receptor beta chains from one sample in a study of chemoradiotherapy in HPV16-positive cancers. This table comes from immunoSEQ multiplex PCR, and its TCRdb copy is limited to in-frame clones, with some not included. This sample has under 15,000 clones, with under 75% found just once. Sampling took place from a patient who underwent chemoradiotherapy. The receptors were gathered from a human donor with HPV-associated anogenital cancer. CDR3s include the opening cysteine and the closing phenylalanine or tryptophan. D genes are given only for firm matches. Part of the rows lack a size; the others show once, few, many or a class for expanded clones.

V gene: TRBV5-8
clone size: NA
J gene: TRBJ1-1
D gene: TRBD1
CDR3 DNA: TGTGCCAGCAGCTTGGAGACAGGGTCAGCTTTCTTT
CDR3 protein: CASSLETGSAFF

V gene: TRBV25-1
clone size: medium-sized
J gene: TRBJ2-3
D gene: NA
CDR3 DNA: TGTGCCAGCAGCTCCCTAGAGGGAACAGATACGCAGTATTTT
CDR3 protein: CASSSLEGTDTQYF

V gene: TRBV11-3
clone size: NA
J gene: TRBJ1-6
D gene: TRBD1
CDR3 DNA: TGTGCCAGCAGCCCGGCCGGGACAGGGGCGTGGGCCCTCCACTTT
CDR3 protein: CASSPAGTGAWALHF

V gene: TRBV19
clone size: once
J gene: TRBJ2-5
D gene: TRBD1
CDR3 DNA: TGTGCCAGTAGTCAGACAGGGCGCGAGACCCAGTACTTC
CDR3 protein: CASSQTGRETQYF

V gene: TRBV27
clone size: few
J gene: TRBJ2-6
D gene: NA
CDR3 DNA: TGTGCCAGCAGATTGGCAGGCTCTGGGGCCAACGTCCTGACTTTC
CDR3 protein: CASRLAGSGANVLTF

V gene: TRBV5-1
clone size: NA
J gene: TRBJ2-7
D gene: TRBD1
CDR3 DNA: TGCGCCAGCAGCCTCGACAGGGCGCCGGGAGAGCAGTACTTC
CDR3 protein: CASSLDRAPGEQYF

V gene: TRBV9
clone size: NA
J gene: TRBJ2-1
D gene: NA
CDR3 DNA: TGTGCCAGCAGCTTCTGGGACTCCTCCTACAATGAGCAGTTCTTC
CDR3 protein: CASSFWDSSYNEQFF

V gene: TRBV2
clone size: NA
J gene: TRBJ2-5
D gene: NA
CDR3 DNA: TGTGCCAGCACTAGGCCCCAAGAGACCCAGTACTTC
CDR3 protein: CASTRPQETQYF

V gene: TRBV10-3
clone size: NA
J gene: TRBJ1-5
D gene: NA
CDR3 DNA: TGTGCCACCGACCCTTCTGGGCAGCAGCCCCAGCATTTT
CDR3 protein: CATDPSGQQPQHF

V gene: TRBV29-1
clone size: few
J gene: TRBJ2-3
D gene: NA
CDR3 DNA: TGCAGCGTTGATGGCCCCACAAGAGATACGCAGTATTTT
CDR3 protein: CSVDGPTRDTQYF

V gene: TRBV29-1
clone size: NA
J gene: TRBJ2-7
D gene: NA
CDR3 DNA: TGCAGCGTTGAAGACAGTTCCTACGAGCAGTACTTC
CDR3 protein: CSVEDSSYEQYF

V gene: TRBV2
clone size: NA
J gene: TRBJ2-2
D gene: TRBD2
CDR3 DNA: TGTGCCAGCTCCTTGACTAGCGTCACCGGGGAGCTGTTTTTT
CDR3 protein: CASSLTSVTGELFF

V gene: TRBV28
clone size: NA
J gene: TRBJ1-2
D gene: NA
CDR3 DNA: TGTGCCAGCAGCCCGGGGGCAGTGCCTGGCTACACCTTC
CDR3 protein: CASSPGAVPGYTF

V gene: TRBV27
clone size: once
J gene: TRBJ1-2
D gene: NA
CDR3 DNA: TGTGCCAGCGGGGCGAACTATGGCTACACCTTC
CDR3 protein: CASGANYGYTF

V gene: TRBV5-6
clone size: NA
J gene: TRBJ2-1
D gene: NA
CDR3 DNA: TGTGCCAGCAGTGGTGTCGGGGGCAATGAGCAGTTCTTC
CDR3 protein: CASSGVGGNEQFF

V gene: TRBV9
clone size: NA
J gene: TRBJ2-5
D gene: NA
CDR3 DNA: TGTGCCAGCAGCGAACTCGTAGACCAAGAGACCCAGTACTTC
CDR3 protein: CASSELVDQETQYF

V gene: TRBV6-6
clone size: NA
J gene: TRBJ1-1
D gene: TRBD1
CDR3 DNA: TGTGCCAGCTGCCCGGGACAGGCGAACACTGAAGCTTTCTTT
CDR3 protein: CASCPGQANTEAFF

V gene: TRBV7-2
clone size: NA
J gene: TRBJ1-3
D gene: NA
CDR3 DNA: TGTGCCAGCAGCGCGCAAAGAAACACCATATATTTT
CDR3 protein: CASSAQRNTIYF

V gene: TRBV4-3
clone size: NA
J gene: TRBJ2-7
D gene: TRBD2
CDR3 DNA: TGCGCCAGCAGCCAACTAGCGGTAAGCTCCTACGAGCAGTACTTC
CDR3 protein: CASSQLAVSSYEQYF

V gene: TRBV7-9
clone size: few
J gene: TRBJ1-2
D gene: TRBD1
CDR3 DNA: TGTGCCAGCAGCCAAATATCACCCGACAGGGAGGGGTACACCTTC
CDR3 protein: CASSQISPDREGYTF

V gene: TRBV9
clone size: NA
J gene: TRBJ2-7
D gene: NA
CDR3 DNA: TGTGCCAGCAGCGTAGAGGGACATCACGAGCAGTACTTC
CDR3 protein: CASSVEGHHEQYF

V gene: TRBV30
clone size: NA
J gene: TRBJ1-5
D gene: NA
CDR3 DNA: TGTGCCTGGAGTTTGGCTTATAGCAATCAGCCCCAGCATTTT
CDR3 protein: CAWSLAYSNQPQHF

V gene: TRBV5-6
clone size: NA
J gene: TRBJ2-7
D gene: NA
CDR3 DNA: TGTGCCAGCAGCTCCTACGGGGGCTCGAGGGAGCAGTACTTC
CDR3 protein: CASSSYGGSREQYF

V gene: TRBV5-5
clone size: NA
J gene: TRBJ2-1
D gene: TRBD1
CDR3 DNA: TGTGCCAGCAGCTTGTGGACAGGGGTCAATGAGCAGTTCTTC
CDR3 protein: CASSLWTGVNEQFF

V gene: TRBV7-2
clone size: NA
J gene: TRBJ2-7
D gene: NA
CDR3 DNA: TGTGCCAGCAGACTCGGAGGGAGCTCCTACGAGCAGTACTTC
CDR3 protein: CASRLGGSSYEQYF

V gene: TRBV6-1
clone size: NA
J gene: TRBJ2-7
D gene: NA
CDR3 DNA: TGTGCCAGCAGTGAAGAAGGAAGGGCCGCCTACGAGCAGTACTTC
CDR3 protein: CASSEEGRAAYEQYF

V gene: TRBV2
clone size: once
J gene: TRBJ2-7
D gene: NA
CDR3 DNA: TGTGCCAGCAGTGAAGAGAAGGTGTCCTACGAGCAGTACTTC
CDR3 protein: CASSEEKVSYEQYF

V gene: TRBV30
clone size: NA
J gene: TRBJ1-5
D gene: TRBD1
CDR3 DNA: TGTGCCTGGAGGGAAACCGGGACAGGGGTCCAGCCCCAGCATTTT
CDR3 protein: CAWRETGTGVQPQHF

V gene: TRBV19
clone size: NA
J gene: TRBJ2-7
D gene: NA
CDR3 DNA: TGTGCCAGTAGTTTCCTGGACAGTGCCTACGAGCAGTACTTC
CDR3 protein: CASSFLDSAYEQYF

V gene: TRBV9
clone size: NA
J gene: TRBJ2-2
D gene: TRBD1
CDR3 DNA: TGTGCCAGCAGCGACGACAGGGGTAACACCGGGGAGCTGTTTTTT
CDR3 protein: CASSDDRGNTGELFF

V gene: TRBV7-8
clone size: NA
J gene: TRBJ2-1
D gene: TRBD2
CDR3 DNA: TGTGCCAGCAGCTCCCAAGGCACTAGCGGGGGGGCCTATGAGCAGTTCTTC
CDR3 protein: CASSSQGTSGGAYEQFF

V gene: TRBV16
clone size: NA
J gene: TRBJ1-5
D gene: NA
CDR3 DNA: TGTGCCAGCAGCACGGCGAGCGGGCAGAAGAATCAGCCCCAGCATTTT
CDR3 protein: CASSTASGQKNQPQHF

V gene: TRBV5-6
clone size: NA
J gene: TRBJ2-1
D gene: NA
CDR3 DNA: TGTGCCAGCAGCTTGGTCTACAATGAGCAGTTCTTC
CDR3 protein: CASSLVYNEQFF

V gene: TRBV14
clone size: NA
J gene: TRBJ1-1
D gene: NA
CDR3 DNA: TGTGCCAGCAGGAGCGTCCCGAACACTGAAGCTTTCTTT
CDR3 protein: CASRSVPNTEAFF

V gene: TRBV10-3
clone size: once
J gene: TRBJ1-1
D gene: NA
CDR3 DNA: TGTGCCATCAGTGCAGCGGAGGACACTGAAGCTTTCTTT
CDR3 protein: CAISAAEDTEAFF

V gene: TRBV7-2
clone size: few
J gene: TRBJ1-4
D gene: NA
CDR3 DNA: TGTGCCAGCAGCTTAAACAGTGTTAATGAAAAACTGTTTTTT
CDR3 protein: CASSLNSVNEKLFF

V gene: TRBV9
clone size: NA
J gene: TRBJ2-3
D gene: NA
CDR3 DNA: TGTGCCAGCAGCGTTGCCCCCACTAGCACAGATACGCAGTATTTT
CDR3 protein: CASSVAPTSTDTQYF

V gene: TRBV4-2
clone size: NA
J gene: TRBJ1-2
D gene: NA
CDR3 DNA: TGTGCCAGCAGCCAAGATCTTCAGGGGATCCTTCTCTATGGCTACACCTTC
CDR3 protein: CASSQDLQGILLYGYTF

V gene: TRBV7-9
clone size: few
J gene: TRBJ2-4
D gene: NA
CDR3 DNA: TGTGCCAGCAGCTTAGTAGAGGCAGCCAAAAACATTCAGTACTTC
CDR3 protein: CASSLVEAAKNIQYF

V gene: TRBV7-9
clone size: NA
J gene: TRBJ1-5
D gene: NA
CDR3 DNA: TGTGCCAGCAGCTTAGGGGCCTCCAATCAGCCCCAGCATTTT
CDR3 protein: CASSLGASNQPQHF

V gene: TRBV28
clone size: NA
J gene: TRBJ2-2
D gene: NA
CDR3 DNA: TGTGCCAGCAGTTCACTAGGGTGGGGCACCGGGGAGCTGTTTTTT
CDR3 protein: CASSSLGWGTGELFF

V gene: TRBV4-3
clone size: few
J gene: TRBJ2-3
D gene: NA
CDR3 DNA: TGCGCCAGCAGCCAAGGCCGGACTGGAGATACGCAGTATTTT
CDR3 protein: CASSQGRTGDTQYF

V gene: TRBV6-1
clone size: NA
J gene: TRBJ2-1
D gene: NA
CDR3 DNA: TGTGCCAGCATCCCGCGCTCCGGGGTCTACAATGAGCAGTTCTTC
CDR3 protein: CASIPRSGVYNEQFF

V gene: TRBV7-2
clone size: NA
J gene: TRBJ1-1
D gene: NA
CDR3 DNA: TGTGCCAGCAGCTCGGACACTGAAGCTTTCTTT
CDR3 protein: CASSSDTEAFF

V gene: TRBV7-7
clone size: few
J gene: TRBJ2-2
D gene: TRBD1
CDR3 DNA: TGTGCTAGCAGCCCCGGGACAGGGGACACCGGGGAGCTGTTTTTT
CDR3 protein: CASSPGTGDTGELFF

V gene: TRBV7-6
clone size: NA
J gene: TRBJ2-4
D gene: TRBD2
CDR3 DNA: TGTGCCAGCAGCCCCCGTCCAGGACTAGCGGGGGAAAACATTCAGTACTTC
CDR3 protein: CASSPRPGLAGENIQYF

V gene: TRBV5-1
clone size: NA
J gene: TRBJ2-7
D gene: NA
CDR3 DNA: TGCGCCAGCAGCTTCGCGGGCTCCTACGAGCAGTACTTC
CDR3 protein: CASSFAGSYEQYF

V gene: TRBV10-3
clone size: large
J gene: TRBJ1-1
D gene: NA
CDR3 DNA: TGTGCCATCAGTCAACCTGGCACTGAAGCTTTCTTT
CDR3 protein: CAISQPGTEAFF

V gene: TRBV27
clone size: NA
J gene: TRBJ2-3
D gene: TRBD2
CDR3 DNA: TGTGCCAGCAGTTCACTAGCGGGAGGGCGGGCAGATACGCAGTATTTT
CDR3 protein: CASSSLAGGRADTQYF

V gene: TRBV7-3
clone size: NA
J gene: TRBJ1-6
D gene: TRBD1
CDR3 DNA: TGTGCCAGCAGCTTTGGGGGACAGGGTTATTCACCCCTCCACTTT
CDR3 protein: CASSFGGQGYSPLHF